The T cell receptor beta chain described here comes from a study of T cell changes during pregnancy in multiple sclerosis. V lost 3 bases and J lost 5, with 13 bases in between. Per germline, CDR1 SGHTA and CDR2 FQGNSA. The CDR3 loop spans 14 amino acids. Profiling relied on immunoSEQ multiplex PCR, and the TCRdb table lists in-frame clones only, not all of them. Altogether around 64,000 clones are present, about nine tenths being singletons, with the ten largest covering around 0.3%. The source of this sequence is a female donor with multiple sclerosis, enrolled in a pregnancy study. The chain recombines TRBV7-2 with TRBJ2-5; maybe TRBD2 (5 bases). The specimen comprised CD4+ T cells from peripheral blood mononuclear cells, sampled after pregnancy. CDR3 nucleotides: TGTGCCAGCAGCTTTCGGGGAGAGAGGGAGACCCAGTACTTC. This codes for CASSFRGERETQYF.